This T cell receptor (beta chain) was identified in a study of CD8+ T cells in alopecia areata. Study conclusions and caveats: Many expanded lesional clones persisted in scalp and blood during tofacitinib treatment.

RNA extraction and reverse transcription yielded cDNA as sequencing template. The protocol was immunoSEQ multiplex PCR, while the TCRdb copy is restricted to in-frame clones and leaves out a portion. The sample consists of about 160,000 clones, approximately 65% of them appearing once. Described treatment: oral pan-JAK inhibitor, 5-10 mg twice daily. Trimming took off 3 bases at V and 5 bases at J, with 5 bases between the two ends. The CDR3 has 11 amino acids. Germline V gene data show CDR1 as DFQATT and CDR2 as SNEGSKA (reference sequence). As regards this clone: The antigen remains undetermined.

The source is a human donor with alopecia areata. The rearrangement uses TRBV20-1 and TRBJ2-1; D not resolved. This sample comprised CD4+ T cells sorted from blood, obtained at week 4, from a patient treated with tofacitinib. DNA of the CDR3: TGCAGTGCTAGGGCTAACAATGAGCAGTTCTTC. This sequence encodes CSARANNEQFF.